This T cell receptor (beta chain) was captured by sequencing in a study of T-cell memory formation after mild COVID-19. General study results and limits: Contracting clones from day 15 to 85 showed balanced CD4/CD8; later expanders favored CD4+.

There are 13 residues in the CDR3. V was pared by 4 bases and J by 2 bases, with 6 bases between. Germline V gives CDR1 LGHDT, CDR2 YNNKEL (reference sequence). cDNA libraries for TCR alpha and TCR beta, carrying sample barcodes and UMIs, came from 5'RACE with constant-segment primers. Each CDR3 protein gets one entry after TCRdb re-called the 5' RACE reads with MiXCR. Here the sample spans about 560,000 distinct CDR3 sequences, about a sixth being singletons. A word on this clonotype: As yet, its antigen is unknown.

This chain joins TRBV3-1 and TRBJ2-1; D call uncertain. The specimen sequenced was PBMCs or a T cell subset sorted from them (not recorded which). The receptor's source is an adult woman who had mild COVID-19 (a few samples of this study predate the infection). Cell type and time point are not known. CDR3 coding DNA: TGTGCCAGCAGCCCCGCCACCTACAATGAGCAGTTCTTC. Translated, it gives CASSPATYNEQFF.